The TCR beta chain described here comes from a study of blood T cell repertoires in COVID-19. Across the whole study: Spain, Italy and the United States supplied samples that represented acute and convalescent COVID-19. The cDNA or gDNA used as material had been derived from T cells, B-cell-depleted T cells, or PBMCs.

Study processing details: The assay estimated nucleated cells by amplifying reference gene primers. Using immunoSEQ multiplex PCR, the repertoire was profiled, and TCRdb retains in-frame clones only, with some absent. V, J and clone size were drawn from that table, and D and trimming were deduced from the DNA. The data show over 200,000 clones, about nine tenths seen once. Trimming cost V 0 bases and J 6 bases, with 11 bases left between them. The CDR3 loop spans 14 amino acids. The germline CDR1 and CDR2 sequences are LGHNA and YSLEER. The sequenced sample consisted of peripheral blood. V and J are TRBV4-3 and TRBJ1-2; D gene unclear. This TCR came from a man aged 60-69 years who had recovered from COVID-19. In DNA, the CDR3 is TGCGCCAGCAGCCAAGATGTCAACTCAAATGGCTACACCTTC. Translation: CASSQDVNSNGYTF.